This T cell receptor beta chain was captured in a study of blood T cells in healthy people across ages. PCR was performed a second time for roughly 7 to 12 cycles using a sample-barcoded 5' primer and a J-beta primer mix. Each CDR3 protein gets one entry after TCRdb re-called the 5' RACE reads with MiXCR. This sample yields about 1.6 million distinct CDR3 sequences, of which approximately 32% are seen a single time; about 11% belongs to the top ten. This clonotype appeared a few times. This receptor was identified in a woman younger than 45 in good health. Sequencing was done on a sample of blood.

The CDR3, as DNA: TGTGCCAGCAGCCAAACGTCCGGGGGCACTGAAGCTTTCTTT. Its protein product is CASSQTSGGTEAFF. This chain connects TRBV7-9 to TRBJ1-1; perhaps TRBD1 as D (5 bases). Per germline, CDR1 SEHNR and CDR2 FQNEAQ (reference sequence). The V end was cut by 5 bases, the J end by 4 bases, with 14 bases between. The CDR3 extends over 14 amino acids.